A selection of T cell receptor beta chains follows, all from one sample in a study of radiotherapy plus CTLA-4 blockade in lung cancer. Sequencing was performed with immunoSEQ multiplex PCR; in TCRdb, only in-frame clones are kept and a portion is missing. The repertoire holds 70,000 to 90,000 clones, approximately 80% seen once, with 0.65% to 0.85% in the top ten. Sequences were derived from peripheral blood, sampled from a patient treated with radiotherapy plus ipilimumab. Receptors were obtained from a human donor with non-small cell lung cancer who had stable disease on radiotherapy plus ipilimumab. Each CDR3 is given with its conserved first and last residue. D genes are given only for firm matches. Clone size is not always given. Where it is, it says once, few, many or a class for expanded clones.

j_call d_call v_call clone_size cdr3_aa cdr3_nt
TRBJ2-3 TRBD2 TRBV5-4 NA CASSRGVAGGQGTDTQYF TGTGCCAGCAGCCGGGGTGTAGCGGGGGGGCAGGGTACTGATACGCAGTATTTT
TRBJ2-7 NA TRBV7-2 NA CASSLELAYEQYF TGTGCCAGCAGCTTAGAACTTGCCTACGAGCAGTACTTC
TRBJ1-2 NA TRBV19 once CASSIPGSGNYGYTF TGTGCCAGTAGTATACCGGGCTCGGGTAACTATGGCTACACCTTC
TRBJ2-5 TRBD1 TRBV5-1 NA CASRSTGDFGETQYF TGCGCCAGCAGATCTACAGGGGATTTCGGAGAGACCCAGTACTTC
TRBJ1-1 NA TRBV7-2 NA CASGDSPRMNTEAFF TGTGCCAGCGGAGACAGCCCTCGTATGAACACTGAAGCTTTCTTT
TRBJ2-5 TRBD1 TRBV7-9 NA CASSRRPGQGGETQYF TGTGCCAGCAGCCGGAGACCGGGACAGGGTGGGGAGACCCAGTACTTC
TRBJ2-3 TRBD2 TRBV25-1 NA CASSEERGITDTQYF TGTGCCAGCAGTGAAGAGCGGGGGATCACAGATACGCAGTATTTT
TRBJ2-1 NA TRBV14 once CASSYRDGYSEQFF TGTGCCAGCAGCTACCGGGACGGATACAGTGAGCAGTTCTTC
TRBJ2-7 TRBD1 TRBV28 NA CASSTGVYEQYF TGTGCCAGCAGCACAGGGGTCTACGAGCAGTACTTC
TRBJ2-2 NA TRBV7-3 NA CASGGSTGELFF TGTGCCAGCGGGGGGTCCACCGGGGAGCTGTTTTTT
TRBJ1-4 TRBD1 TRBV7-2 NA CASSPDRGNEKLFF TGTGCCAGCAGCCCGGACAGGGGTAATGAAAAACTGTTTTTT
TRBJ2-7 TRBD2 TRBV6-1 NA CASVDGGGFIHEQYF TGTGCCAGTGTGGATGGCGGGGGTTTTATCCACGAGCAGTACTTC
TRBJ1-2 NA TRBV6-1 NA CASSPPVGGYTF TGTGCCAGCAGTCCACCCGTTGGTGGCTACACCTTC
TRBJ1-1 NA TRBV2 NA CATKMGGNTEAFF TGTGCCACCAAGATGGGGGGGAACACTGAAGCTTTCTTT
TRBJ2-1 NA TRBV7-3 NA CASSLMGYNEQFF TGTGCCAGCAGCTTAATGGGATACAATGAGCAGTTCTTC
TRBJ1-5 TRBD1 TRBV10-3 NA CAISARTGGQPQHF TGTGCCATCAGTGCTCGGACAGGGGGTCAGCCCCAGCATTTT
TRBJ2-1 TRBD1 TRBV4-1 NA CASSQFGGQDSYNEQFF TGCGCCAGCAGCCAATTTGGGGGACAGGACTCCTACAATGAGCAGTTCTTC
TRBJ2-7 NA TRBV28 few CASSRNVGRGEQYF TGTGCCAGCAGTCGAAATGTGGGAAGGGGGGAGCAGTACTTC
TRBJ2-2 NA TRBV27 NA CASSSYGQENTGELFF TGTGCCAGCAGTTCCTACGGGCAGGAAAACACCGGGGAGCTGTTTTTT
TRBJ1-5 NA TRBV19 NA CASSMPPRYNQPQHF TGTGCCAGTAGTATGCCCCCCAGGTACAATCAGCCCCAGCATTTT
TRBJ1-6 TRBD1 TRBV27 NA CASSLGIATGGLSPLHF TGTGCCAGCAGTTTAGGCATAGCGACAGGGGGCCTTTCACCCCTCCACTTT
TRBJ1-5 NA TRBV11-2 NA CASSLGGGSNQPQHF TGTGCCAGCAGCTTAGGGGGAGGCAGCAATCAGCCCCAGCATTTT
TRBJ2-5 NA TRBV5-1 NA CASSRGYGETQYF TGCGCCAGCAGCAGGGGCTATGGTGAGACCCAGTACTTC
TRBJ2-5 NA TRBV5-1 NA CASSFGQIRETQYF TGCGCCAGCAGCTTCGGCCAGATTCGAGAGACCCAGTACTTC
TRBJ2-5 NA TRBV11-3 NA CASSPGGASETQYF TGTGCCAGCAGCCCTGGAGGGGCGTCAGAGACCCAGTACTTC
TRBJ1-6 TRBD1 TRBV28 NA CASSGTGPSYNSPLHF TGTGCCAGCAGCGGGACAGGGCCTTCCTATAATTCACCCCTCCACTTT
TRBJ1-5 TRBD1 TRBV5-4 NA CASSLTPRQGNQPQHF TGTGCCAGCAGCCTCACCCCAAGACAGGGAAATCAGCCCCAGCATTTT
TRBJ2-3 NA TRBV2 NA CASSVGTALSF TGTGCCAGCAGCGTCGGGACCGCTCTCTCTTTT
TRBJ1-2 NA TRBV30 NA CAWSPGTQYGYTF TGTGCCTGGAGTCCAGGGACTCAATATGGCTACACCTTC
TRBJ2-3 NA TRBV7-9 NA CASSSPRRGSTQYF TGTGCCAGCAGCTCCCCACGGCGTGGGAGTACGCAGTATTTT
TRBJ1-1 NA TRBV10-2 NA CASSETPETEAFF TGCGCCAGCAGTGAGACGCCCGAAACTGAAGCTTTCTTT
TRBJ1-5 NA TRBV5-5 NA CASSLVRANQPQHF TGTGCCAGCAGCTTGGTAAGGGCCAATCAGCCCCAGCATTTT
TRBJ2-7 TRBD2 TRBV5-1 NA CASSSGRAEVKQYF TGCGCCAGCAGCTCCGGGAGGGCCGAGGTTAAGCAGTACTTC
TRBJ1-1 NA TRBV21-1 NA CASSAPYREVGNTEAFF TGTGCCAGCAGCGCGCCGTACAGGGAGGTAGGGAACACTGAAGCTTTCTTT
TRBJ1-2 NA TRBV7-2 NA CASSPDPMRGSGYTF TGTGCCAGCAGCCCAGACCCAATGAGAGGCTCTGGCTACACCTTC
TRBJ2-4 NA TRBV2 NA CASRGDGRLRNIQYF TGTGCCAGCAGAGGCGACGGGAGATTGAGAAACATTCAGTACTTC
TRBJ1-1 NA TRBV4-2 once CASSDSVYTEAFF TGTGCCAGCAGCGACAGCGTATACACTGAAGCTTTCTTT
TRBJ1-2 TRBD1 TRBV29-1 NA CSVETGQGNGYTF TGCAGCGTTGAAACGGGACAGGGGAACGGCTACACCTTC
TRBJ2-5 NA TRBV29-1 NA CSVEVIETQYF TGCAGCGTTGAAGTCATAGAGACCCAGTACTTC
TRBJ2-1 NA TRBV28 once CASSYYNEQFF TGTGCCAGCAGTTATTACAATGAGCAGTTCTTC
TRBJ2-1 TRBD2 TRBV6-4 NA CASTFGTSGPSSYNEQFF TGTGCCAGCACCTTTGGAACTAGCGGACCTAGCTCCTACAATGAGCAGTTCTTC
TRBJ1-2 TRBD1 TRBV14 NA CASSQAGTGEIYGHTF TGTGCCAGCAGCCAAGCCGGGACAGGAGAGATCTATGGCCACACCTTC
TRBJ2-2 NA TRBV5-4 NA CASSLGLSNTGELFF TGTGCCAGCAGCTTGGGACTTTCGAACACCGGGGAGCTGTTTTTT
TRBJ2-1 NA TRBV6-5 NA CASSYVGGLQFF TGTGCCAGCAGTTACGTCGGTGGGCTGCAGTTCTTC
TRBJ2-1 TRBD2 TRBV10-3 NA CAISESAGGPYEQFF TGTGCCATCAGTGAATCGGCGGGAGGGCCGTATGAGCAGTTCTTC
TRBJ2-3 NA TRBV5-1 NA CASSLTANPTDTQYF TGCGCCAGCAGCTTGACAGCTAATCCCACAGATACGCAGTATTTT
TRBJ2-3 NA TRBV19 few CASTETSSTDTQYF TGTGCCAGTACCGAGACCTCGAGCACAGATACGCAGTATTTT
TRBJ2-2 TRBD2 TRBV9 NA CASSVRGLALTGELFF TGTGCCAGCAGCGTAAGGGGACTAGCGTTGACCGGGGAGCTGTTTTTT
TRBJ2-7 TRBD1 TRBV10-3 NA CAISESGQMGYEQYF TGTGCCATCAGTGAGTCGGGACAGATGGGCTACGAGCAGTACTTC
TRBJ2-7 NA TRBV5-1 NA CASSLEGYEQYF TGCGCCAGCAGCTTGGAGGGTTACGAGCAGTACTTC